This note documents a single TCR beta chain sequence. What it recognizes is unknown. TCR beta CDR3 sequences were amplified from RNA transcripts. First-round RT-PCR with HTBI primers amplified the TCR CDR3 region. TCRdb recomputed calls from the multiplex PCR reads with MiXCR, one row per CDR3 protein. The sample shows hundreds of thousands of distinct CDR3 sequences, 15% to 20% of them seen only once. The data were taken from a study of T cells in Graves' hyperthyroidism and ophthalmopathy. This CDR3 region has 10 residues. Germline CDR1 reads DFQATT; CDR2 reads SNEGSKA (reference sequence). Study results and caveats: Most expanded thyroid clonotypes above 0.001 also appeared in blood.

Sample: blood. This clonotype was sampled from a woman in her thirties or forties with Graves' ophthalmopathy. The rearrangement links TRBV20-1 to TRBJ1-2; D is ambiguous. The CDR3 DNA is TGCAGCGCCCTAGACTATGGCTACACCTTC. This translates into CSALDYGYTF.